This TCR beta chain was documented in a study of shared clonotypes between healthy human individuals. Naive CD8 cells lacked CD45RO, underwent positive selection for CCR7 and left out terminally differentiated effector memory CD45RA+ cells. The CDR3 totals 15 residues. CDR1 and CDR2 (germline): SGHTA, FQGNSA. The V segment lost 0 bases and the J segment 6 bases; nucleotides outside the gene matches: 7. Produced via immunoSEQ multiplex PCR; TCRdb's table is partial and in-frame only. Of roughly 2.1 million clones in the sample, approximately 94% were seen once. The material sequenced was naive CD8+ T cells from PBMCs. This clonotype originated in a man aged 18 to 30 in good health. Some clones in this sample may be carry-over from other donors' samples. The genes are TRBV7-2 and TRBJ2-7, with 8 bases identical to TRBD1. The CDR3 DNA is TGTGCCAGCAGCTTAGCCCGGACAGGGTTGGGCGAGCAGTACTTC. It encodes CASSLARTGLGEQYF.